One sample yielded the 31 T cell receptor beta chains listed below, sequenced in a study of CD8+ T cells in alopecia areata. The treatment here: oral pan-JAK inhibitor, 5-10 mg twice daily. Sequencing used cDNA as its template, made by extracting RNA and reverse transcribing it. Clones were sequenced by immunoSEQ multiplex PCR, and TCRdb holds only the in-frame ones, with some missing. The sample records around 180,000 clones, roughly 60% being singletons. The sequencing here drew on CD4+ T cells sorted from blood, taken at week 24, from a patient treated with tofacitinib. Receptor source: a human donor with alopecia areata.

This clone was observed once. DNA of the CDR3: TGTGCCAGCAGCCGCGGGAGGGGTAGCACAGATACGCAGTATTTT. This gives the protein CASSRGRGSTDTQYF. V gene TRBV5-6 combines with J gene TRBJ2-3; 9 nucleotides match TRBD2. The CDR3 consists of 15 residues. CDR1 and CDR2 from the germline V gene are SGHDT and YYEEEE. Germline trimming cut 4 bases from V and 0 bases from J; bases unmatched to any gene: 3.

The table lists this clone with a few counts. This chain connects TRBV5-1 to TRBJ1-2; weak D call: TRBD1 (6 bases). Trimming removed 0 bases at V and 4 bases at J, with 10 bases between. Germline lookup yields CDR1 SGHRS and CDR2 YFSETQ. The CDR3 totals 14 residues. CDR3 loop: CASSLDTGPYGYTF. Here the CDR3 DNA reads TGCGCCAGCAGCTTGGATACAGGGCCCTATGGCTACACCTTC.

About this clone itself: Within the sample, other DNA sequences also encode this same CDR3. The CDR3 nucleotides read TGCAGCGTTGGGAGCGGAGATACGCAGTATTTT. The encoded protein is CSVGSGDTQYF. This sequence joins TRBV29-1 and TRBJ2-3, with TRBD2 as a possible D gene (5 bases). V gave up 4 bases and J gave up 5 bases, with 7 bases separating them. Germline CDR1 and CDR2: SQVTM and ANQGSEA. There are 11 residues in the CDR3.

The gene calls are TRBV5-4 and TRBJ2-1, with TRBD1 matching 9 bases. In germline, CDR1 is SGHNT, CDR2 YYREEE (reference sequence). V was pared by 5 bases and J by 7 bases, with 13 bases of the junction left unmatched. The CDR3 is 16 residues long. In nucleotides, the CDR3 is TGTGCCAGCAGTTTTGTGGTGGACAGGGGAATGAATGAGCAGTTCTTC. This sequence encodes CASSFVVDRGMNEQFF.

The V and J genes are TRBV30 and TRBJ1-1, with D uncertain. CDR3 size: 12 residues. Germline V lookup: CDR1 GTSNPN, CDR2 SVGIG (reference sequence). The V end lost 0 bases, the J end lost 11 bases, and 13 bases lay between the germline ends. The CDR3, as DNA: TGTGCCTGGAGTGTCAAGGGCGTGAAGGCTTTCTTT. Translated, it gives CAWSVKGVKAFF.

J is TRBJ2-1 and V is TRBV30, with D possibly being TRBD1 or TRBD2 (5 bases each). Germline V gene lookup returns CDR1 GTSNPN and CDR2 SVGIG (reference sequence). Deletions cut 1 base from V and 7 bases from J, with 11 bases between. This CDR3 contains 13 residues. CDR3 nucleotides: TGTGCCTGGAGTGGGGACGGTGTGAATGAGCAGTTCTTC. It codes for CAWSGDGVNEQFF.

This chain links TRBV5-1 with TRBJ2-3, with D perhaps TRBD1 (5 bases). V lost 3 bases, J lost 2 bases, and 13 bases lay in between. Germline CDR1 reads SGHRS; CDR2 reads YFSETQ. The CDR3 runs to 15 residues. CDR3 loop: CASSSQDTYTDTQYF. CDR3 DNA: TGCGCCAGCAGCTCGCAGGACACATACACAGATACGCAGTATTTT. Variable domain in full (rest from reference TRBV5-1 and TRBJ2-3): KAGVTQTPRYLIKTRGQQVTLSCSPISGHRSVSWYQQTPGQGLQFLFEYFSETQRNKGNFPGRFSGRQFSNSRSEMNVSTLELGDSALYLCASSSQDTYTDTQYFGPGTRLTVL.

Turning to this clone: The same CDR3 also results from other DNA sequences found in this sample. CDR3: CASSQEGGNEQFF. In DNA, the CDR3 is TGCGCCAGCAGCCAAGAGGGGGGGAATGAGCAGTTCTTC. The rearrangement links TRBV4-3 to TRBJ2-1; 7 bases are shared with TRBD2. The length of the CDR3 is 13 residues. Germline assignment: CDR1 LGHNA and CDR2 YSLEER. J lost 7 bases, V lost 0 bases, and 0 bases had no gene match.

Turning to this clone: The same CDR3 arises from other DNA sequences in this sample as well. The CDR3 region is CSVEGGNTEAFF. The CDR3 nucleotides are TGCAGCGTTGAGGGTGGGAACACTGAAGCTTTCTTT. The V call is TRBV29-1, the J call TRBJ1-1, with D hard to call. The CDR3 runs 12 residues. Germline values: CDR1 SQVTM, CDR2 ANQGSEA. V was cut by 3 bases and J by 1 base, with 6 bases left in between. Complete variable domain (other parts from reference TRBV29-1 and TRBJ1-1): SAVISQKPSRDICQRGTSLTIQCQVDSQVTMMFWYRQQPGQSLTLIATANQGSEATYESGFVIDKFPISRPNLTFSTLTVSNMSPEDSSIYLCSVEGGNTEAFFGQGTRLTVV.

In DNA form, the CDR3 reads TGCAGCGCTCGGACGGACTACAATGAGCAGTTCTTC. It is translated as CSARTDYNEQFF. This chain links TRBV29-1 with TRBJ2-1; D is unclear. This CDR3 spans 12 amino acids. Trimming removed 7 bases at V and 3 bases at J, with 10 bases between. Germline lookup yields CDR1 SQVTM and CDR2 ANQGSEA.

The CDR3 coding sequence is TGTGCCAGCACCCAAGCTTTCTTT. As protein: CASTQAFF. The rearrangement uses TRBV6-5 and TRBJ1-1; D is unresolved. Trimming shortened V by 7 bases and J by 9 bases, and 3 bases separated the two germline ends. Germline assignment: CDR1 MNHEY and CDR2 SVGAGI. The length of the CDR3 is 8 residues.

The chain couples TRBV20-1 to TRBJ2-5; unclear D gene. Germline V CDR1 and CDR2: DFQATT, SNEGSKA (reference sequence). V was shortened by 7 bases and J by 5 bases, with 11 bases between the two germline ends. The CDR3 contains 11 residues. The chain's CDR3 is CSGRVGETQYF. In nucleotides, the CDR3 is TGCAGTGGTAGGGTCGGGGAGACCCAGTACTTC.

The rearrangement links TRBV30 to TRBJ1-6, with D tentatively TRBD1 (6 bases). Germline CDR1 is GTSNPN and CDR2 is SVGIG (reference sequence). The V gene lost 8 bases and the J gene lost 5 bases, with 13 bases spanning the gap. The CDR3 runs 13 residues. CDR3 sequence: CASSDSHNSPLHF. The CDR3 bases are TGTGCCAGCTCGGACAGTCATAATTCACCCCTCCACTTT.

This chain joins TRBV6-6 and TRBJ2-7, with D hard to call. Germline V CDR1 and CDR2: MNHNY, SVGAGI (reference sequence). The ends were cut back, 6 bases at V and 2 bases at J, with 8 bases in the middle. The CDR3 spans 12 residues. The CDR3 sequence: CASSPSTYEQYF. CDR3 in DNA: TGTGCCAGCAGCCCAAGTACCTACGAGCAGTACTTC.

CDR3 sequence reads: CAYLTDRQPDTQYF. For the CDR3, the DNA is TGTGCCTACCTCACCGACCGACAGCCAGATACGCAGTATTTT. This chain joins TRBV30 and TRBJ2-3, with D perhaps matching TRBD1 (5 bases). The CDR3 has 14 residues. The V end lost 7 bases, the J end lost 4 bases, and 18 bases lay between the germline ends. The germline gives CDR1 GTSNPN, CDR2 SVGIG (reference sequence). Full variable domain (remainder filled in from reference TRBV30 and TRBJ2-3): SQTIHQWPATLVQPVGSPLSLECTVEGTSNPNLYWYRQAAGRGLQLLFYSVGIGQISSEVPQNLSASRPQDRQFILSSKKLLLSDSGFYLCAYLTDRQPDTQYFGPGTRLTVL.

The sample holds a few counts of this clone. The CDR3 DNA reads TGTGCCAGCAGCTTAGAAGGGGAGACCCAGTACTTC. Protein: CASSLEGETQYF. The chain joins TRBV11-2 to TRBJ2-5; D not certain. This CDR3 is 12 amino acids long. V lost 0 bases and J lost 5, with 4 bases in between. CDR1 and CDR2 (germline): SGHAT, FQNNGV. Together with reference TRBV11-2 and TRBJ2-5, the CDR3 gives the full variable domain: EAGVAQSPRYKIIEKRQSVAFWCNPISGHATLYWYQQILGQGPKLLIQFQNNGVVDDSQLPKDRFSAERLKGVDSTLKIQPAKLEDSAVYLCASSLEGETQYFGPGTRLLVL.

The chain carries TRBV5-5 and TRBJ2-7, with D unresolved. From germline, CDR1 is SGHKS and CDR2 YYEKEE (reference sequence). This CDR3 is built from 12 residues. The V gene lost 0 bases and the J gene lost 3 bases, with 4 bases spanning the gap. CDR3 DNA: TGTGCCAGCAGCTTGGAAATCTACGAGCAGTACTTC. Its translation: CASSLEIYEQYF.

A single count supports this clone. This chain connects TRBV10-3 to TRBJ2-3; D uncertain. Germline-derived CDR1 and CDR2 are ENHRY and SYGVKD. CDR3 length: 13 amino acids. V gave up 4 bases and J gave up 6 bases, with 11 bases separating them. CDR3: CAISVILGDTQYF. CDR3 sequence (DNA): TGTGCCATCAGTGTAATCCTAGGGGATACGCAGTATTTT.

The chain carries TRBV18 and TRBJ2-5, with D perhaps TRBD2 (6 bases). The CDR3 consists of 13 residues. Trimming shortened V by 2 bases and J by 2 bases, and 6 bases separated the two germline ends. In germline, CDR1 is KGHSH, CDR2 LQKENI. The CDR3 region is CASSPGTQETQYF. The CDR3 nucleotides read TGTGCCAGCTCACCAGGGACTCAAGAGACCCAGTACTTC.

The chain combines TRBV30 with TRBJ1-6, with 7 nucleotides matching TRBD1. Germline CDR1 reads GTSNPN; CDR2 reads SVGIG (reference sequence). This CDR3 contains 16 residues. V lost 3 bases, J lost 9 bases, and 14 bases stayed unmatched. CDR3 nucleotide sequence: TGTGCCTGGAGGAGGGGGGGAGAGGACAGGAGTTCACCCCTCCACTTT. Protein: CAWRRGGEDRSSPLHF. The complete variable domain, with remaining parts taken from reference TRBV30 and TRBJ1-6, reads SQTIHQWPATLVQPVGSPLSLECTVEGTSNPNLYWYRQAAGRGLQLLFYSVGIGQISSEVPQNLSASRPQDRQFILSSKKLLLSDSGFYLCAWRRGGEDRSSPLHFGNGTRLTVT.

This chain joins TRBV7-2 and TRBJ2-3; D gene ambiguous. Trimming took 2 bases from V and 0 from J, leaving 9 bases between them. The CDR3 contains 15 residues. In germline, CDR1 is SGHTA, CDR2 FQGNSA. DNA of the CDR3: TGTGCCAGCAGCTTACAGGCTTCTAGCACAGATACGCAGTATTTT. It is translated as CASSLQASSTDTQYF.

This clone showed up just a few times. The chain is built from TRBV29-1 and TRBJ2-5, with 9 bases fitting TRBD1. This CDR3 comprises 12 residues. Germline V gene data show CDR1 as SQVTM and CDR2 as ANQGSEA. Trimming at V came to 6 bases and at J to 3 bases, leaving 2 bases not matched to a gene. The CDR3 spells CSVRQGEETQYF. CDR3 DNA: TGCAGCGTCCGACAGGGGGAAGAGACCCAGTACTTC. The full variable domain, with the rest looked up from reference TRBV29-1 and TRBJ2-5, is SAVISQKPSRDICQRGTSLTIQCQVDSQVTMMFWYRQQPGQSLTLIATANQGSEATYESGFVIDKFPISRPNLTFSTLTVSNMSPEDSSIYLCSVRQGEETQYFGPGTRLLVL.

The chain combines TRBV29-1 with TRBJ2-3; D unclear. The CDR3 is 14 amino acids. Trimming stripped 3 bases from V and 6 bases from J, with 16 bases between. Germline CDR1 and CDR2: SQVTM and ANQGSEA. The DNA for the CDR3 is TGCAGCGTTGATGCGGCAGACCTCCTGGATACGCAGTATTTT. This gives the protein CSVDAADLLDTQYF.

The chain combines TRBV2 with TRBJ2-5; D possibly corresponds to TRBD1 (5 bases). Germline CDR1 reads SNHLY; CDR2 reads FYNNEI. V was pared by 7 bases and J by 5 bases, with 17 bases between. CDR3 length equals 14 residues. Written as DNA, the CDR3 is TGTGCCAGCAAGTCCGGGCAGGGTGAGGAGACCCAGTACTTC. Protein: CASKSGQGEETQYF.

The chain joins TRBV5-6 to TRBJ1-6; D gene ambiguous. CDR1 is SGHDT and CDR2 is YYEEEE in the germline V gene. V was cut by 5 bases and J by 6 bases, with 6 bases left in between. The CDR3 sequence is 12 residues long. The DNA of the CDR3 is TGTGCCAGCAGTATCAGTAATTCACCCCTCCACTTT. Its translation: CASSISNSPLHF.

The chain links TRBV6-5 to TRBJ2-1; a weak D match, TRBD2 (5 bases). V was trimmed by 6 bases and J by 4 bases, leaving 13 bases between them. The CDR3 runs to 14 residues. CDR1 MNHEY and CDR2 SVGAGI come from the germline V gene. The CDR3 DNA is TGTGCCAGCAGCCTGACGAGCGGTTACAATGAGCAGTTCTTC. It translates to CASSLTSGYNEQFF.

The chain has TRBV30 and TRBJ2-5, with 7 bases that match TRBD1. The CDR3 runs to 12 residues. Germline V lookup: CDR1 GTSNPN, CDR2 SVGIG (reference sequence). Losses at the gene ends were 2 bases for V and 5 bases for J; bases not matched to a gene: 2. CDR3 amino acids: CAWSSRGETQYF. CDR3 bases: TGTGCCTGGAGTTCCAGGGGGGAGACCCAGTACTTC. Full variable domain (remainder filled in from reference TRBV30 and TRBJ2-5): SQTIHQWPATLVQPVGSPLSLECTVEGTSNPNLYWYRQAAGRGLQLLFYSVGIGQISSEVPQNLSASRPQDRQFILSSKKLLLSDSGFYLCAWSSRGETQYFGPGTRLLVL.

The CDR3 protein is CASSLGDRNYGYTF. The CDR3 coding sequence is TGTGCCAGCAGCTTAGGGGACAGAAACTATGGCTACACCTTC. This chain links TRBV7-2 with TRBJ1-2; 7 bases are shared with TRBD1. CDR1 is SGHTA, CDR2 FQGNSA, per germline. The J segment lost 2 bases and the V segment lost 1 base, leaving 1 base of the junction unmatched. CDR3 length equals 14 residues.

This rearrangement joins TRBV7-3 to TRBJ1-1; a possible D gene is TRBD1 (5 bases). There are 13 residues in the CDR3. Trimming took off 4 bases at V and 3 bases at J, with 9 bases between the two ends. The germline CDR1 and CDR2 sequences are SGHTA and FQGTGA. The CDR3 sequence: CASSSGRDTEAFF. CDR3 coding DNA: TGTGCCAGCAGCTCGGGACGGGACACTGAAGCTTTCTTT.

The chain is built from TRBV27 and TRBJ1-1; D gene ambiguous. CDR1 is MNHEY and CDR2 is SMNVEV in the germline V gene (reference sequence). There are 14 residues in the CDR3. Trimming removed 3 bases at V and 0 bases at J, with 8 bases between. CDR3 sequence (DNA): TGTGCCAGCAGTTTGTACAGTATGAACACTGAAGCTTTCTTT. This encodes CASSLYSMNTEAFF.

The rearrangement links TRBV29-1 to TRBJ1-1; unclear D gene. Germline CDR1 SQVTM, CDR2 ANQGSEA. V was shortened by 1 base and J by 1 base, with 10 bases between the two germline ends. The CDR3 consists of 14 residues. CDR3 sequence: CSVEGRIRNTEAFF. CDR3 sequence (DNA): TGCAGCGTTGAAGGTCGGATTAGGAACACTGAAGCTTTCTTT. Using reference TRBV29-1 and TRBJ1-1 for the parts outside the CDR3, the full variable domain is SAVISQKPSRDICQRGTSLTIQCQVDSQVTMMFWYRQQPGQSLTLIATANQGSEATYESGFVIDKFPISRPNLTFSTLTVSNMSPEDSSIYLCSVEGRIRNTEAFFGQGTRLTVV.